A single sample is the source of the 8 T cell receptor beta chains below, sequenced in a study of OX40 agonist ivuxolimab in advanced cancers. Profiling relied on immunoSEQ multiplex PCR, and the TCRdb table lists in-frame clones only, not all of them. The sample holds 50,000 to 70,000 clones, approximately 86% seen once. Sequencing used CD4+ or CD8+ T cells sorted from blood, obtained in a trial of the OX40 agonist ivuxolimab. The source is an adult with an advanced solid tumor such as melanoma, head and neck, liver or kidney cancer.

J is TRBJ2-1 and V is TRBV6-4, with 7 bases matching TRBD2. CDR1 and CDR2 from the germline V gene are MRHNA and SNTAGT. The CDR3 has 14 amino acids. Trimming took 5 bases from V and 4 from J; bases not matched to a gene: 5. The CDR3 protein is CASSLGGSYNEQFF. Written as DNA, the CDR3 is TGTGCCAGCAGTCTAGGCGGGAGTTACAATGAGCAGTTCTTC.

This sequence joins TRBV19 and TRBJ1-1; D is unclear. Germline CDR1 LNHDA, CDR2 SQIVND (reference sequence). The CDR3 is 13 amino acids. Trimming took 5 bases from V and 1 from J, leaving 8 bases between them. DNA of the CDR3: TGTGCCAGTAGTTGGGTTGAGAACACTGAAGCTTTCTTT. Protein sequence: CASSWVENTEAFF. Filled out from reference TRBV19 and TRBJ1-1, the complete variable domain reads DGGITQSPKYLFRKEGQNVTLSCEQNLNHDAMYWYRQDPGQGLRLIYYSQIVNDFQKGDIAEGYSVSREKKESFPLTVTSAQKNPTAFYLCASSWVENTEAFFGQGTRLTVV.

The CDR3 coding sequence is TGTGCCAGCAGCTCAAAGGGGTGGATGAAGTACGAGCAGTACTTC. This translates into CASSSKGWMKYEQYF. The chain uses TRBV13 and TRBJ2-7; TRBD1 is a possible D gene (5 bases). Trimming removed 4 bases at V and 4 bases at J, with 17 bases between. This CDR3 contains 15 residues. Per germline, CDR1 PRHDT and CDR2 FYEKMQ (reference sequence).

This clone has just one count. V and J are TRBV5-1 and TRBJ1-1; the D gene is possibly TRBD1 (5 bases). With 0 bases removed from V and 5 bases from J, the gap between germline ends came to 14 bases. The CDR3 sequence is 15 residues long. Germline V gene sequence: CDR1 SGHRS, CDR2 YFSETQ. CDR3 protein: CASSLVPGRGTEAFF. CDR3 coding DNA: TGCGCCAGCAGCTTGGTTCCGGGGCGAGGAACTGAAGCTTTCTTT. Variable domain in full (rest from reference TRBV5-1 and TRBJ1-1): KAGVTQTPRYLIKTRGQQVTLSCSPISGHRSVSWYQQTPGQGLQFLFEYFSETQRNKGNFPGRFSGRQFSNSRSEMNVSTLELGDSALYLCASSLVPGRGTEAFFGQGTRLTVV.

CDR3 loop: CASSAKTGRSTGELFF. CDR3 sequence (DNA): TGTGCCAGCAGCGCAAAGACAGGGCGTAGCACCGGGGAGCTGTTTTTT. V is TRBV9 and J is TRBJ2-2; 7 bases are shared with TRBD1. The CDR3 has 16 residues. Germline V gives CDR1 SGDLS, CDR2 YYNGEE. Trimming cost V 3 bases and J 4 bases; bases outside gene matches: 9.

This chain joins TRBV2 and TRBJ1-5, with D tentatively TRBD1 (5 bases). CDR1 and CDR2 from the germline V gene are SNHLY and FYNNEI. This CDR3 contains 15 residues. V was clipped by 6 bases and J by 0 bases, with 12 bases between them. CDR3 in DNA: TGTGCCAGCAGAGGGACCCTTGCTAGCAATCAGCCCCAGCATTTT. As protein: CASRGTLASNQPQHF. Filled out from reference TRBV2 and TRBJ1-5, the complete variable domain reads EPEVTQTPSHQVTQMGQEVILRCVPISNHLYFYWYRQILGQKVEFLVSFYNNEISEKSEIFDDQFSVERPDGSNFTLKIRSTKLEDSAMYFCASRGTLASNQPQHFGDGTRLSIL.

CDR3 coding DNA: TGTGCCAGCAGTTACTCCGAGGGACTGAACTATGGCTACACCTTC. This codes for CASSYSEGLNYGYTF. The chain is built from TRBV6-5 and TRBJ1-2; D possibly corresponds to TRBD1 (5 bases). The CDR3 sequence is 15 residues long. V was pared by 0 bases and J by 2 bases, with 10 bases between. Germline assignment: CDR1 MNHEY and CDR2 SVGAGI.

This rearrangement joins TRBV28 to TRBJ1-5; no definite D call. The CDR3 runs 14 residues. The V gene's germline CDR1 is MDHEN and CDR2 SYDVKM. Trimming removed 7 bases from V and 3 bases from J, with 13 bases in between. CDR3 in DNA: TGTGCCAGCATCTCTGGCAGGTACAATCAGCCCCAGCATTTT. It specifies CASISGRYNQPQHF.